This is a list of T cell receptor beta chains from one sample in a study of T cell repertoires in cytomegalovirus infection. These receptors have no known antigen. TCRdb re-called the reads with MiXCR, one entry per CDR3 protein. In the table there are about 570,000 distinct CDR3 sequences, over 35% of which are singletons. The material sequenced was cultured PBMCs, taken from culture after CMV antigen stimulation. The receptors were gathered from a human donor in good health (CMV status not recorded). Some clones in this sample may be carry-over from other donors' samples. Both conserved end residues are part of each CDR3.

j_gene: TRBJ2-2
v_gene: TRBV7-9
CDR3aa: CASSQDDGELFF

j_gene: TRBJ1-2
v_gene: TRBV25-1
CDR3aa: CASSEAGTGGRCYTF

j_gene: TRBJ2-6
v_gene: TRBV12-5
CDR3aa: CASDFNKTGGANVLTF

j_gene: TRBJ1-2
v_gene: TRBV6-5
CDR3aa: CASRPRGQFLYGYTF

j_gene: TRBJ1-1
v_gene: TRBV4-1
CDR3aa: CASSQGTGFLNTEAFF

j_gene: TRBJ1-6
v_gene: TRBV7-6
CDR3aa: CASSITGPRNSPLHF

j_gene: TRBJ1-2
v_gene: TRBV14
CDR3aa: CASSQDGFGGAYGYTF

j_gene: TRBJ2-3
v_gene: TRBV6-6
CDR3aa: CASSGSGIIDTQYF

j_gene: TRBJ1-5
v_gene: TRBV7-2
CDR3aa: CASSLAWQVGGPQHF

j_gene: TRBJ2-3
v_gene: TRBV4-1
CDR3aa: CASSQGQGRDTQYF

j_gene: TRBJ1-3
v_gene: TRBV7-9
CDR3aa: CASTRTGSSGNTIYF

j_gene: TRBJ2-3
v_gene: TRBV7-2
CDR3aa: CASSLGGTDTQYF

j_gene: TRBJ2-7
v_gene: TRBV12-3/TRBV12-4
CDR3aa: CASRSSGRANEQYF

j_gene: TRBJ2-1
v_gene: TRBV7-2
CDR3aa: CASSWSGRLQFF

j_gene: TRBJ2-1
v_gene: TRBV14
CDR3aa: CASSQFLTGANEQFF

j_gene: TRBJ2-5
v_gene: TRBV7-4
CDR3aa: CASSIGQDQETQYF